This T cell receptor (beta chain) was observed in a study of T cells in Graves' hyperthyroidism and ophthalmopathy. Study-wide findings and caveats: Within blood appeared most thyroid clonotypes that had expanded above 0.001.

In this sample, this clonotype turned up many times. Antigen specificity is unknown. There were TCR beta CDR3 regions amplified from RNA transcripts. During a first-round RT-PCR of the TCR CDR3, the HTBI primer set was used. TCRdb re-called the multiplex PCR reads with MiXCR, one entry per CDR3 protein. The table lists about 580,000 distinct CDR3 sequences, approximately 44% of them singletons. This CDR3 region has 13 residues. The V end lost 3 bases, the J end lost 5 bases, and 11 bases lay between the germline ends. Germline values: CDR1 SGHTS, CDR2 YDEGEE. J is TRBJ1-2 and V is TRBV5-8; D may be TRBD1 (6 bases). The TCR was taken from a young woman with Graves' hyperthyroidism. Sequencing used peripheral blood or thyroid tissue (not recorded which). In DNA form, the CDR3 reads TGTGCCAGCAGCTGGGGGCAGACTTATGGCTACACCTTC. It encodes CASSWGQTYGYTF.